The sequence of this T cell receptor (beta chain) was determined in a study of regulatory T cells in long-lasting Graves disease. The study's findings and limits: With a small sample size, accuracy may have been reduced.

Trimming pared 2 bases from V and 8 bases from J, leaving 16 bases between. Germline loops: CDR1 MNHEY, CDR2 SVGAGI. The CDR3 is made up of 15 amino acids. A note on this clonotype: Its antigen is still unknown.

For TCR beta, libraries came from iRepertoire HTBI primers and Arm-PCR of CDR3 regions. TCRdb redid the calling of the multiplex PCR reads with MiXCR, one entry per CDR3 protein. The sample lists some 250,000 distinct CDR3 sequences, over 20% seen once, with around 13% in the top ten. Documented time point: newly diagnosed GD, antithyroid drugs for less than 3 months. From RNA extracted from PBMCs, the TCR library was made. The source of this sequence is a female donor with Graves disease. The chain couples TRBV6-5 to TRBJ1-3; the D gene is possibly TRBD1 (6 bases). This specimen consisted of peripheral blood mononuclear cells (PBMCs), obtained at new diagnosis, from a patient treated with antithyroid drugs. The CDR3, as DNA: TGTGCCAGCAGTTACCCCCACGGGGGCGCGGACACCATATATTTT. Encoded protein: CASSYPHGGADTIYF.